This T cell receptor (beta chain) was sequenced during a study of Tregs in tolerant kidney transplant recipients. Whole-study findings and limits: This study did not directly address biological reproducibility. The most relevant donor-specific Treg TCRbeta repertoire apparently came from expansion with activated donor B cells. Validation in larger populations is needed because few patients were studied.

About this clone itself: Antigen specificity is unknown.

Sequencing used immunoSEQ multiplex PCR; TCRdb keeps in-frame clones, though not all of them. Of roughly 120,000 clones listed, roughly nine tenths are singletons. Unstimulated Tregs (CD4+CD25+CD127-) and CD4+CD25- non-Tregs were sorted from PBMCs. Germline V CDR1 and CDR2: SNHLY, FYNNEI. There are 13 residues in the CDR3. V lost 6 bases to trimming and J lost 3 bases, with 11 bases between them. The source material was CD4+ T cells from blood. The receptor comes from a human donor in good health. The rearrangement joins TRBV2 to TRBJ1-1; D is ambiguous. The CDR3, as DNA: TGTGCCAGCAGCGGGGATGGGGACACTGAAGCTTTCTTT. This translates into CASSGDGDTEAFF. Combining the CDR3 with reference TRBV2 and TRBJ1-1 gives the whole variable domain EPEVTQTPSHQVTQMGQEVILRCVPISNHLYFYWYRQILGQKVEFLVSFYNNEISEKSEIFDDQFSVERPDGSNFTLKIRSTKLEDSAMYFCASSGDGDTEAFFGQGTRLTVV.